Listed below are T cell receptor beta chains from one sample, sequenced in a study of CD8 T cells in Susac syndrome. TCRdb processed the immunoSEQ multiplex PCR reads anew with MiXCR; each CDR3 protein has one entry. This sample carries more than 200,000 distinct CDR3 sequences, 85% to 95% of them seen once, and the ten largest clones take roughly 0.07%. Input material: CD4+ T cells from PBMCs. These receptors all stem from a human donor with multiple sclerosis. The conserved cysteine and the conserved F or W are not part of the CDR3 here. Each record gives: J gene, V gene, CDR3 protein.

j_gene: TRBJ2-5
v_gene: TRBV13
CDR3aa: ASSVLRETQY

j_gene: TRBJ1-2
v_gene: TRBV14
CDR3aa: ASSQENSYGYT

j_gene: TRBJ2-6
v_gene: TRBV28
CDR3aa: ASSSSGGSGANVLT

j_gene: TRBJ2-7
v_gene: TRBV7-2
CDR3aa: ASSYSTGQTYEQY

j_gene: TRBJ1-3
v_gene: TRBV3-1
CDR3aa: ASSQGGTIY

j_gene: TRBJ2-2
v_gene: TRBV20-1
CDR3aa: SARDLATNTGELF

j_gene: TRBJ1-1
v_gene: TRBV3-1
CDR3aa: ASSQRPGPVGTEAF

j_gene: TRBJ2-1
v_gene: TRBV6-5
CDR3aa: ASSPGLAGTGRQF

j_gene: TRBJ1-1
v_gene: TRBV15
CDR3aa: ATSRDRGVGTEAF

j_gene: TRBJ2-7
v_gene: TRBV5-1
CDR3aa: ASSREYEQY

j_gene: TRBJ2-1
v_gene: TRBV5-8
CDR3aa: ASSLAPWSQGIDEQF

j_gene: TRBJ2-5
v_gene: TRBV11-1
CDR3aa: ASSFSGAEDLQETQY

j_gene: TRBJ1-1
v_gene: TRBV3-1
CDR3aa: ASSQDLQAEAF

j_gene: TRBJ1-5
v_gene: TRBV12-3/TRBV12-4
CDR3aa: ASSSRAAQARH

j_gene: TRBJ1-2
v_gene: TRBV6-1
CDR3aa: ASSWDRGGYGYT